The sequence of this T cell receptor beta chain was determined in a study of T cell changes during pregnancy in multiple sclerosis. The data were produced by immunoSEQ multiplex PCR, yet TCRdb's version contains in-frame clones alone and is incomplete. The sample lists 30,000 to 45,000 clones; roughly 90% were seen once. Per germline, CDR1 SGDLS and CDR2 YYNGEE. Losses at the gene ends were 4 bases for V and 2 bases for J; bases not matched to a gene: 6. The CDR3 consists of 15 residues. This receptor was identified in a female donor with multiple sclerosis, enrolled in a pregnancy study. This specimen was CD8+ T cells from peripheral blood mononuclear cells, taken before pregnancy. The V and J genes are TRBV9 and TRBJ2-7; 10 positions agree with TRBD2. The CDR3 loop is CASSPGTSVTYEQYF. CDR3 in DNA: TGTGCCAGCAGCCCTGGGACTAGCGTTACCTACGAGCAGTACTTC.